These 9 T cell receptor beta chains share one sample of origin, sequenced in a study of control samples from healthy donors and cancer patients. The protocol was immunoSEQ multiplex PCR, while the TCRdb copy is restricted to in-frame clones and leaves out a portion. The sample has 170,000 or so clones, 85% to 90% seen once. Sequencing was carried out using blood. These receptors all stem from a woman aged 45-65 years in good health.

This clone has just one count. This sequence joins TRBV7-3 and TRBJ1-5, with 8 bases aligning to TRBD1. Germline trimming cut 2 bases from V and 5 bases from J; bases unmatched to any gene: 2. This CDR3 spans 14 amino acids. Per the germline V gene, CDR1 is SGHTA and CDR2 is FQGTGA. CDR3 sequence (DNA): TGTGCCAGCAGCTTATCAGGGGGCGATCAGCCCCAGCATTTT. Protein product: CASSLSGGDQPQHF.

The chain carries TRBV5-1 and TRBJ1-6; D is unclear. Germline CDR1 is SGHRS and CDR2 is YFSETQ. Trimming took off 0 bases at V and 4 bases at J, with 14 bases between the two ends. CDR3 length: 17 residues. The CDR3 region is CASSLVRLGLYNSPLHF. The CDR3 DNA follows: TGCGCCAGCAGCTTGGTTCGGCTTGGCCTTTATAATTCACCCCTCCACTTT.

Written as DNA, the CDR3 is TGTGCCAGCGCGAAGGAGTCTGGAAACACCATATATTTT. Translation gives CASAKESGNTIYF. This sequence joins TRBV7-9 and TRBJ1-3, with no clear D. The germline V gene has CDR1 SEHNR and CDR2 FQNEAQ (reference sequence). The CDR3 extends over 13 amino acids. Trimming left V 8 bases short and J 1 base short, with 9 bases between.

This clone has only one observation. The genes are TRBV7-9 and TRBJ1-4; a weak D match, TRBD1 (5 bases). There are 15 residues in the CDR3. The V end was cut by 5 bases, the J end by 7 bases, with 17 bases between. CDR1 is SEHNR, CDR2 FQNEAQ, per germline (reference sequence). CDR3 sequence: CASSPKTQGGEKLFF. The CDR3 DNA follows: TGTGCCAGCAGCCCGAAGACGCAGGGTGGTGAAAAACTGTTTTTT.

The V and J genes are TRBV5-1 and TRBJ2-7; 15 bases line up with TRBD2. J was trimmed by 2 bases and V by 2 bases; bases with no gene match: 8. There are 18 residues in the CDR3. The germline CDR1 and CDR2 sequences are SGHRS and YFSETQ. This CDR3 reads CASSFSLGLAGGAYEQYF. CDR3 bases: TGCGCCAGCAGCTTCTCCTTGGGACTAGCGGGAGGTGCCTACGAGCAGTACTTC.

In its sample, this clone was seen once. The rearrangement joins TRBV20-1 to TRBJ1-2; D ambiguous. Looked up from germline, CDR1 is DFQATT and CDR2 is SNEGSKA (reference sequence). V was pared by 3 bases and J by 5 bases, with 10 bases between. CDR3 length: 12 residues. CDR3 sequence: CSASPQGYGYTF. In DNA, the CDR3 is TGCAGTGCTAGTCCGCAAGGGTATGGCTACACCTTC.

The rearrangement joins TRBV5-1 to TRBJ1-2; TRBD1 aligns across 10 bases. This CDR3 comprises 15 residues. With 4 bases clipped from V and 2 bases from J, the junction kept 5 bases outside the gene matches. The germline V gene encodes CDR1 SGHRS and CDR2 YFSETQ. CDR3 bases: TGCGCCAGCAGCCCGGGGACAGGGGCCAACTATGGCTACACCTTC. It translates to CASSPGTGANYGYTF.

This chain uses TRBV24-1 with TRBJ2-1; possible D gene TRBD2, 5 bases. In germline, CDR1 is KGHDR, CDR2 SFDVKD. V gave up 3 bases and J gave up 0 bases, with 17 bases separating them. The CDR3 runs to 18 residues. This CDR3 reads CATSDPSGASGSYNEQFF. CDR3 bases: TGTGCCACCAGTGATCCCTCCGGCGCGAGCGGCTCCTACAATGAGCAGTTCTTC.

The rearrangement uses TRBV27 and TRBJ1-3; 9 bases line up with TRBD1. Germline V gene data show CDR1 as MNHEY and CDR2 as SMNVEV (reference sequence). This CDR3 is 14 amino acids long. Trimming took 6 bases from V and 3 from J; bases not matched to a gene: 3. The CDR3 DNA is TGTGCCAGCAGCCAGACAGGGGGTGGAAACACCATATATTTT. It yields the protein CASSQTGGGNTIYF.